Listed here are 12 T cell receptor beta chains from one sample, sequenced in a study of blood T cell repertoires in COVID-19. Sequencing was performed with immunoSEQ multiplex PCR; in TCRdb, only in-frame clones are kept and a portion is missing. The data show about 260,000 clones, about 90% seen once. Sequences were obtained from peripheral blood. Receptors were obtained from a woman between 35 and 50 years old who had recovered from COVID-19.

Many counts were recorded for this clone. This chain connects TRBV6-5 to TRBJ1-3, with D unclear. Germline-derived CDR1 and CDR2 are MNHEY and SVGAGI. The CDR3 loop spans 14 amino acids. Between the trimmed V and J ends, which lost 6 bases and 0 bases, there was a span of 9 bases. The DNA for the CDR3 is TGTGCCAGCAGGCCGGGTCCCTCTGGAAACACCATATATTTT. It translates to CASRPGPSGNTIYF.

This clone has just a few counts. The chain joins TRBV5-1 to TRBJ1-1; unclear D gene. This CDR3 spans 14 amino acids. Germline V CDR1 and CDR2: SGHRS, YFSETQ. V was pared by 2 bases and J by 2 bases, with 10 bases between. Written as DNA, the CDR3 is TGCGCCAGCAGCTTTTTCAACAGCAACACTGAAGCTTTCTTT. Translated, it gives CASSFFNSNTEAFF.

The chain is built from TRBV5-5 and TRBJ2-7, with unresolved D. Trimming took 5 bases from V and 4 from J, leaving 19 bases between them. The CDR3 has 15 residues. CDR1 is SGHKS, CDR2 YYEKEE, per germline (reference sequence). DNA for the CDR3: TGTGCCAGCAGATTTCTTGAGAACCCTCCTTACGAGCAGTACTTC. As protein: CASRFLENPPYEQYF. The full variable domain, its missing parts supplied by reference TRBV5-5 and TRBJ2-7, is DAGVTQSPTHLIKTRGQQVTLRCSPISGHKSVSWYQQVLGQGPQFIFQYYEKEERGRGNFPDRFSARQFPNYSSELNVNALLLGDSALYLCASRFLENPPYEQYFGPGTRLTVT.

This rearrangement joins TRBV10-2 to TRBJ1-6; 7 bases fit TRBD1. The germline V gene has CDR1 WSHSY and CDR2 SAAADI. This CDR3 region has 14 residues. V shed 6 bases and J 10 bases; nucleotides not matched to a gene: 9. The CDR3 bases are TGCGCCAGCAGGCTAGACAGGGTGGGATCACCCCTCCACTTT. Its translation is CASRLDRVGSPLHF.

The CDR3 region is CASADRGKGFYGYTF. DNA of the CDR3: TGTGCCAGCGCGGACAGGGGGAAAGGGTTCTATGGCTACACCTTC. This rearrangement joins TRBV6-5 to TRBJ1-2; 10 bases are a match to TRBD1. Germline V gives CDR1 MNHEY, CDR2 SVGAGI. The CDR3 covers 15 residues. V was clipped by 8 bases and J by 4 bases; unmatched bases: 10.

The chain employs TRBV7-9 and TRBJ2-7; 10 bases match TRBD1. The CDR3 contains 13 residues. Germline V lookup: CDR1 SEHNR, CDR2 FQNEAQ (reference sequence). Germline trimming cut 5 bases from V and 6 bases from J; bases unmatched to any gene: 4. The CDR3 DNA is TGTGCCAGCAGCAGGGACAGGGGAAGCGAGCAGTACTTC. Translated, it gives CASSRDRGSEQYF.

V gene TRBV7-8 combines with J gene TRBJ1-1; D may be TRBD1 (5 bases). The CDR3 is made up of 14 amino acids. Germline V lookup: CDR1 SGHVS, CDR2 FQNEAQ. Trimming took 4 bases from V and 4 from J, leaving 13 bases between them. The CDR3 spells CASSSTRGGTEAFF. DNA of the CDR3: TGTGCCAGCAGCTCGACCCGGGGGGGCACTGAAGCTTTCTTT.

The rearrangement links TRBV7-8 to TRBJ1-6, with D perhaps TRBD1 (6 bases). V was shortened by 1 base and J by 10 bases, with 20 bases between the two germline ends. CDR1 is SGHVS, CDR2 FQNEAQ, per germline. The CDR3 has 17 residues. CDR3 sequence: CASSLEIGRGAGSPLHF. The CDR3 coding sequence is TGTGCCAGCAGCTTAGAAATCGGTCGGGGGGCAGGGTCACCCCTCCACTTT.

This chain links TRBV21-1 with TRBJ2-4; TRBD1, the table's D call, lacks a check against the DNA. TRBV21-1 constitutes a pseudogene. This CDR3 has 17 amino acids. The CDR3 loop is CASSKERQGEPKNIQYF. CDR3 sequence (DNA): TGTGCCAGCAGCAAAGAGAGGCAGGGGGAGCCCAAAAACATTCAGTACTTC.

This sequence joins TRBV4-1 and TRBJ1-5; 10 bases line up with TRBD1. Per the germline V gene, CDR1 is MGHRA and CDR2 is YSYEKL. This CDR3 spans 16 amino acids. J was trimmed by 7 bases and V by 4 bases; bases with no gene match: 10. CDR3 bases: TGCGCCAGCAGCCTATCTACGGACAGGGGGGGACAGCCCCAGCATTTT. This gives the protein CASSLSTDRGGQPQHF.

The rearrangement joins TRBV10-1 to TRBJ2-3; D may be TRBD2 (5 bases). The CDR3 sequence is 16 residues long. Trimming shortened V by 2 bases and J by 5 bases, and 17 bases separated the two germline ends. CDR1 and CDR2 (germline): WNHNN, SYGVQD (reference sequence). CDR3 region: CASSERGRGSGDTQYF. The CDR3 bases are TGCGCCAGCAGTGAGCGTGGTCGGGGATCGGGAGATACGCAGTATTTT.

The J gene is TRBJ2-5, the V gene TRBV11-2; 7 nucleotides line up with TRBD2. The CDR3 is 16 residues long. The V gene's germline CDR1 is SGHAT and CDR2 FQNNGV. The V segment lost 1 base and the J segment 13 bases; nucleotides outside the gene matches: 18. The CDR3 is CASSLVGGGEFKDWYF. Written as DNA, the CDR3 is TGTGCCAGCAGCTTAGTAGGCGGGGGAGAGTTTAAAGACTGGTACTTC. The full variable domain, completed using reference TRBV11-2 and TRBJ2-5, is EAGVAQSPRYKIIEKRQSVAFWCNPISGHATLYWYQQILGQGPKLLIQFQNNGVVDDSQLPKDRFSAERLKGVDSTLKIQPAKLEDSAVYLCASSLVGGGEFKDWYFGPGTRLLVL.